This T cell receptor (beta chain) originates from a study of HIV-infected patients and healthy controls. General study points: CMV-associated CDR3s mostly grew nonsignificantly during therapy, while HIV-associated CDR3s declined significantly. Untreated HIV+ repertoires had roughly threefold fewer distinct CDR3s and lower Shannon diversity than healthy controls. HIV-infected patients shared fewer CDR3 sequences between individuals than healthy controls.

The CDR3 sequence is 13 residues long. The germline V and J ends were trimmed by 3 bases and 2 bases, with 7 bases remaining between them. Approximately 510 ng RNA was reverse transcribed with alpha and beta constant-region primers. Separate chain-specific third strand synthesis with multiplexing indices produced the alpha and beta libraries. After a brief PCR adding P5, P7 and a second index, about 20 amplification cycles followed. MiXCR, run by TCRdb on the 5' RACE reads, gives a single entry per CDR3 protein. This sample has some 5,400 distinct CDR3 sequences, with about 10% found just once. Roughly three months, about 14 weeks, into antiretroviral therapy, follow-up blood was collected. All unsorted peripheral T cells were captured because whole blood was used without fractionation. This clonotype showed up many times. Its antigen is not known.

This TCR was recovered from an adult with HIV infection. The gene calls are TRBV12-3 or TRBV12-4 and TRBJ1-2; maybe TRBD1 (5 bases). The material sequenced was blood, taken during antiretroviral therapy. This chain's CDR3 is CASSLTANYGYTF. The CDR3 region has the DNA TGTGCCAGCAGTTTGACAGCAAACTATGGCTACACCTTC.